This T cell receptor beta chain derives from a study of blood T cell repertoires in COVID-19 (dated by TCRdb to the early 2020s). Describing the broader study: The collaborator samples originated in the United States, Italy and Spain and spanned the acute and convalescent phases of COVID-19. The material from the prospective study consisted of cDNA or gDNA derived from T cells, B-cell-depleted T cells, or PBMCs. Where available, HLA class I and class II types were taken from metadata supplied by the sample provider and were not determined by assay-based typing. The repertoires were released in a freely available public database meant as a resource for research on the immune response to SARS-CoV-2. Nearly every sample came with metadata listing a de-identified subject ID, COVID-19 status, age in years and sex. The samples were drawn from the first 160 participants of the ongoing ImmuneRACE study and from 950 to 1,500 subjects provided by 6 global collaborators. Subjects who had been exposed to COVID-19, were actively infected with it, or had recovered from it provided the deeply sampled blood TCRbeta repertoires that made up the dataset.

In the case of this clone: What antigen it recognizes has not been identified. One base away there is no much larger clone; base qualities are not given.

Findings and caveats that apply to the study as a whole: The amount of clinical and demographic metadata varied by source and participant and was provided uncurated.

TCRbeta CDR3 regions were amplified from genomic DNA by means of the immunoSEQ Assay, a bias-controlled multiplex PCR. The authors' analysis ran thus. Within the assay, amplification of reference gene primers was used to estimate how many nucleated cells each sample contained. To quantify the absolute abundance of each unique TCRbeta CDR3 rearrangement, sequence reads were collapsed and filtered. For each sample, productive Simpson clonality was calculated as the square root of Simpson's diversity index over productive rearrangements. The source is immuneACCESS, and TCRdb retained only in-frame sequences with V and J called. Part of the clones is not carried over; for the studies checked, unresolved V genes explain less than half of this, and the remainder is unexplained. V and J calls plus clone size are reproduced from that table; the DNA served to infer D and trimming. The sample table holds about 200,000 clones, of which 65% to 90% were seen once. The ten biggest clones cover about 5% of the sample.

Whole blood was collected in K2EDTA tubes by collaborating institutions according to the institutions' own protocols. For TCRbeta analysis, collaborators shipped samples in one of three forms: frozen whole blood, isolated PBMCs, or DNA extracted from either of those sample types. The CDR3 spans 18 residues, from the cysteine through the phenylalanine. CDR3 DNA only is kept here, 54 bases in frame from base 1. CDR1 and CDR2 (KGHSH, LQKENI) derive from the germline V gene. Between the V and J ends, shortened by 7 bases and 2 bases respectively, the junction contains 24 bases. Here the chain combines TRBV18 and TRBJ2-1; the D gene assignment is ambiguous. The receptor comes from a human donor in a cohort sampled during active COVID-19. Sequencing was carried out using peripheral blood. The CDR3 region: CASLKTGVRIDTYNEQFF. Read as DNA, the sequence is TGTGCCAGCTTAAAAACTGGTGTCCGAATAGACACCTACAATGAGCAGTTCTTC.